The 8 T cell receptor beta chains presented below share a single source sample, sequenced in a study of cytomegalovirus exposure and HLA in healthy donors. The protocol was immunoSEQ multiplex PCR, while the TCRdb copy is restricted to in-frame clones and leaves out a portion. The sample carries about 140,000 clones, 86% recorded once. The source material was PBMCs. Receptors originate from a young man in good health and CMV-seronegative.

The table lists this clone with a few counts. V gene TRBV6-6 combines with J gene TRBJ2-7, with 11 bases fitting TRBD2. Losses at the gene ends were 6 bases for V and 2 bases for J; bases not matched to a gene: 6. Germline assignment: CDR1 MNHNY and CDR2 SVGAGI (reference sequence). CDR3 size: 15 residues. The CDR3 nucleotides read TGTGCCAGCAGGGTCTTAGCGGGAGGGGCCTACGAGCAGTACTTC. It encodes CASRVLAGGAYEQYF.

CDR3 bases: TGCAGCGTTGAATCCGGGAGGGGAGGAGATGGCTACACCTTC. Protein: CSVESGRGGDGYTF. The chain links TRBV29-1 to TRBJ1-2, with a weak D call TRBD1 (5 bases). The V end lost 2 bases, the J end lost 6 bases, and 16 bases lay between the germline ends. CDR1 is SQVTM, CDR2 ANQGSEA, per germline. This CDR3 spans 14 amino acids.

The rearrangement uses TRBV18 and TRBJ2-1, with 7 bases that match TRBD1. The ends lost 3 bases at V and 4 bases at J; junction bases unmatched: 9. Germline V lookup: CDR1 KGHSH, CDR2 LQKENI. The CDR3 consists of 16 residues. CDR3 coding DNA: TGTGCCAGCTCACCCCCAGGGGGACCGCTTTACAATGAGCAGTTCTTC. Its translation: CASSPPGGPLYNEQFF.

The V gene is TRBV12-5, the J gene TRBJ2-1, with D maybe TRBD1 (5 bases). The germline gives CDR1 LGHNT, CDR2 FRNRAP. The CDR3 consists of 18 residues. V was cut by 0 bases and J by 0 bases, with 15 bases left in between. The CDR3 here is CASGLVLFDRSSYNEQFF. The CDR3 DNA follows: TGTGCTAGTGGTTTGGTACTGTTCGACAGAAGCTCCTACAATGAGCAGTTCTTC.

A few counts support this clone. The CDR3 reads CASRDLGVSNYGYTF. The CDR3 coding sequence is TGTGCCAGCAGGGACCTAGGGGTATCTAACTATGGCTACACCTTC. This rearrangement joins TRBV27 to TRBJ1-2, with D tentatively TRBD1 (5 bases). This CDR3 has 15 residues. Trimming stripped 6 bases from V and 0 bases from J, with 14 bases between. Germline lookup yields CDR1 MNHEY and CDR2 SMNVEV (reference sequence).

CDR3 DNA sequence: TGTGCCAGCAGCTTGGCGGCTTACCGGGATGAAAAACTGTTTTTT. Encoded protein: CASSLAAYRDEKLFF. The gene calls are TRBV5-6 and TRBJ1-4; the D is unclear. CDR1 SGHDT and CDR2 YYEEEE come from the germline V gene. Trimming removed 0 bases from V and 6 bases from J, with 12 bases in between. The CDR3 runs to 15 residues. Combining the CDR3 with reference TRBV5-6 and TRBJ1-4 gives the whole variable domain DAGVTQSPTHLIKTRGQQVTLRCSPKSGHDTVSWYQQALGQGPQFIFQYYEEEERQRGNFPDRFSGHQFPNYSSELNVNALLLGDSALYLCASSLAAYRDEKLFFGSGTQLSVL.

The J gene is TRBJ2-3, the V gene TRBV19; no clear D gene. Germline V lookup: CDR1 LNHDA, CDR2 SQIVND (reference sequence). Deletions cut 6 bases from V and 2 bases from J, with 9 bases between. This CDR3 has 13 residues. The CDR3 loop reads CASRESATDTQYF. The CDR3 nucleotides are TGTGCCAGTAGGGAGTCAGCCACAGATACGCAGTATTTT.

The chain is built from TRBV21-1 and TRBJ1-5. TRBV21-1 is reported as a pseudogene. The CDR3 extends over 16 amino acids. DNA of the CDR3: TGTGCCAGCAGCAAAGGAGGACGAGCGGGGAATCAGCCCCAGCATTTT. It encodes CASSKGGRAGNQPQHF.